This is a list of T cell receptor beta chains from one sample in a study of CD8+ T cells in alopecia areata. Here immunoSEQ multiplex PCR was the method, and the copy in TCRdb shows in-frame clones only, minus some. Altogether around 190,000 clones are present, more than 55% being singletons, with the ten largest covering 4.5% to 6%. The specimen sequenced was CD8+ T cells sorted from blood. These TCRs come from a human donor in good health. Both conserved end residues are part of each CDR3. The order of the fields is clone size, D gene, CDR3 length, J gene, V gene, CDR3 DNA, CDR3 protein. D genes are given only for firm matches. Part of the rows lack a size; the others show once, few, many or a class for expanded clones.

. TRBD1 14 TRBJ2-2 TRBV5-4 TGTGCCAGCAGTCCCGGGACAGGGACCGGGGAGCTGTTTTTT CASSPGTGTGELFF
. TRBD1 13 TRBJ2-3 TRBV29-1 TGCAGCGTGCCCCAGGGGGCATCAGATACGCAGTATTTT CSVPQGASDTQYF
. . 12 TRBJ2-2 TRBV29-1 TGCAGCGTTTGTTTATACACCGGGGAGCTGTTTTTT CSVCLYTGELFF
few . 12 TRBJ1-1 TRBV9 TGTGCCAGCAGCTTCAGGAACACTGAAGCTTTCTTT CASSFRNTEAFF
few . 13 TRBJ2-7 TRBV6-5 TGTGCCAGCAGTTACTCTTCCAACTACGAGCAGTACTTC CASSYSSNYEQYF
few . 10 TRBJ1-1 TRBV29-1 TGCAGCGTTTTGGGCGCCGAAGCTTTCTTT CSVLGAEAFF
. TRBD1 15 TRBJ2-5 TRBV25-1 TGTGCCAGCAGCCCGGGACAGGGTAACCAAGAGACCCAGTACTTC CASSPGQGNQETQYF
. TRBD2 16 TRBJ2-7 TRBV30 TGTGCCTGGGAGTCCTCGGGACTAGCGGGGGGAGAGGAGCAGTACTTC CAWESSGLAGGEEQYF
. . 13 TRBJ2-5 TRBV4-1 TGCGCCAGCAGCCCCCTTGGGGGAGAGACCCAGTACTTC CASSPLGGETQYF
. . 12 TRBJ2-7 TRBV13 TGTGCCAGCAGCTTAGAGGCGGGGAAGCAGTACTTC CASSLEAGKQYF
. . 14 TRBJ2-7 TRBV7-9 TGTGCCAGCAGCTCCCTAGGAGCGAAATTCGAGCAGTACTTC CASSSLGAKFEQYF
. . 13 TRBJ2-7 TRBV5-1 TGCGCCAGCAGCTTGAACAGGGCCCACGAGCAGTACTTC CASSLNRAHEQYF
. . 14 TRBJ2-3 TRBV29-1 TGCAGCATTGAAGATGGGTCATCCCCAGATACGCAGTATTTT CSIEDGSSPDTQYF
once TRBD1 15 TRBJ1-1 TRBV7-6 TGTGCCAGCAGCTTAGGGGGACAGGGAGGCACTGAAGCTTTCTTT CASSLGGQGGTEAFF
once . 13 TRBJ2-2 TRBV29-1 TGCAGCGTTGACCCAGCAAACACCGGGGAGCTGTTTTTT CSVDPANTGELFF
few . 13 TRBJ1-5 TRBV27 TGTGCCAGCAGTCCGGGTTCGAATCAGCCCCAGCATTTT CASSPGSNQPQHF
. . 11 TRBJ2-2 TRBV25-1 TGTGCCAGCAGGGGAGGCGGGGAGCTGTTTTTT CASRGGGELFF
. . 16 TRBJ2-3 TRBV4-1 TGCGCCAGCAGCCAAGTCGGGGGCGATAGCACAGATACGCAGTATTTT CASSQVGGDSTDTQYF
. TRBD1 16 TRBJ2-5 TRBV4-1 TGCGCCAGCAGCCCTCAGGGGGCAGGGCAGGAAGAGACCCAGTACTTC CASSPQGAGQEETQYF
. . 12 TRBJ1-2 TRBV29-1 TGCAGCGTTAGACAGAGTTCCTATGGCTACACCTTC CSVRQSSYGYTF
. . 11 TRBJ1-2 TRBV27 TGTGCCATTGGAGGGGACAATGGCTACACCTTC CAIGGDNGYTF
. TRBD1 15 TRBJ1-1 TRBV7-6 TGTGCCAGCAGCTTGGGACAGGGAGGGAACACTGAAGCTTTCTTT CASSLGQGGNTEAFF
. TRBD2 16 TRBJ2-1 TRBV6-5 TGTGCCAGCAGTTACTCGATGGCTAGCGGGAACAATGAGCAGTTCTTC CASSYSMASGNNEQFF
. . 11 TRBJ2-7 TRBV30 TGTGCCTGGAGTCCAAACTACGAGCAGTACTTC CAWSPNYEQYF
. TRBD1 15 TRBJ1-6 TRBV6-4 TGTGCCAGCAGTGACTCCCCGACAGGGAATTCACCCCTCCACTTT CASSDSPTGNSPLHF
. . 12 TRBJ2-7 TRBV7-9 TGTGCCAGCAGCTTAGCAGATTACGAGCAGTACTTC CASSLADYEQYF
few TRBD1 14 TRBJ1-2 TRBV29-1 TGCAGCGTCCCCCTTGAGGGGACAGGGAAGGTCTACACCTTC CSVPLEGTGKVYTF
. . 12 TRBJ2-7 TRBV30 TGTGCCTGGGCATCCCAGGGTCACGAGCAGTACTTC CAWASQGHEQYF
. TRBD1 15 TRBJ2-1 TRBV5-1 TGCGCCAGCAGCTTAGGGGACAGGGGGCGGAATGAGCAGTTCTTC CASSLGDRGRNEQFF
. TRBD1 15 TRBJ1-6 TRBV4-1 TGCGCCAGCAGCCCTATGGGACAGGGGAGTTCACCCCTCCACTTT CASSPMGQGSSPLHF
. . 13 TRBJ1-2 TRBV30 TGTGCCTGGAACTTAATAGGCCTAGGTGGCTACACCTTC CAWNLIGLGGYTF
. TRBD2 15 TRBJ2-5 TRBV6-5 TGTGCCAGCAGTCCCTTCCTAGCGGGTCAAGAGACCCAGTACTTC CASSPFLAGQETQYF
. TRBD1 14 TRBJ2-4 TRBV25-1 TGTGCCAGCAGTGAAGCGACAGGGTGGAACATTCAGTACTTC CASSEATGWNIQYF
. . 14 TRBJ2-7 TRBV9 TGTGCCAGCAGCGACCCCGGGGGGCCTAACGAGCAGTACTTC CASSDPGGPNEQYF
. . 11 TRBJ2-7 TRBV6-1 TGTGCCAGCAGTGACCTCTCCGAGCAGTACTTC CASSDLSEQYF
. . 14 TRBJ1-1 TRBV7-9 TGTGCCAGCAGCTTAGGGGCGGGGAACACTGAAGCTTTCTTT CASSLGAGNTEAFF
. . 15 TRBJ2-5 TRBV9 TGTGCCAGCAGCCCATCGGGTACAGCCCAAGAGACCCAGTACTTC CASSPSGTAQETQYF
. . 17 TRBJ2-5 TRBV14 TGTGCCAGCAGCCAGCACGAGACGGGACCGTACCAAGAGACCCAGTACTTC CASSQHETGPYQETQYF
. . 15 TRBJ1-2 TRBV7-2 TGTGCCAGCAGCTTAAGAGGGGACGTGGGAAATGGCTACACCTTC CASSLRGDVGNGYTF
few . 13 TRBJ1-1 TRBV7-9 TGTGCCAGCAGCTTAAAGTCTGCTCCCGAAGCTTTCTTT CASSLKSAPEAFF
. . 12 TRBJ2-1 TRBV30 TGTGCCTGGAGATGGTTGGGCAATGAGCAGTTCTTC CAWRWLGNEQFF
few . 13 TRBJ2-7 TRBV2 TGTGCCATACCCGGGCAAAGTTCCTACGAGCAGTACTTC CAIPGQSSYEQYF
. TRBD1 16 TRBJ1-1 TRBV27 TGTGCCAGCAGTTTTCTTGGCGGGACAGGGAACACTGAAGCTTTCTTT CASSFLGGTGNTEAFF
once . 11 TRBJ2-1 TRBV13 TGTGCCAGCAGCCCCGGCCGGGAGCAGTTCTTC CASSPGREQFF
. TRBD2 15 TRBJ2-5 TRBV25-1 TGTGCCAGCAGTGAATCTACTAGCGGACAAGAGACCCAGTACTTC CASSESTSGQETQYF
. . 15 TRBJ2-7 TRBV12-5 TGTGCTAGTGGTTTGGTCCAGGGTCCATCCTACGAGCAGTACTTC CASGLVQGPSYEQYF
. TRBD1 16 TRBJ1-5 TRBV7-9 TGTGCCAGCAGCGGGACAGATGGTTCAAGCAATCAGCCCCAGCATTTT CASSGTDGSSNQPQHF
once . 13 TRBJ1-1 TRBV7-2 TGTGCCAGCAGCTTAGATCGGAACACTGAAGCTTTCTTT CASSLDRNTEAFF